This T cell receptor beta chain was observed in a study of blood T cell repertoires in COVID-19. Study information: Sources were T cells, B-cell-depleted T cells, or PBMCs; the material itself was cDNA or gDNA.

The study recruited people aged about 18 to 95 years across about 25 US areas. In the source study's methods: Estimates of nucleated cell counts were drawn from the amplification of reference gene primers. TCRdb keeps only in-frame clones here, not all; method: immunoSEQ multiplex PCR. D and trimming come from the DNA, and the V and J calls and clone size come from that table. The repertoire holds fewer than 450,000 clones, with about 88% as singletons. The sequence was obtained from a woman in her twenties or thirties who had recovered from COVID-19. Sequencing was performed on PBMCs or T cells enriched from blood (not recorded which).

In DNA form, the CDR3 reads TGTGCCAGTAGTACGGAGAGGGATTCACCCCTCCACTTT. Its protein is CASSTERDSPLHF. The chain recombines TRBV19 with TRBJ1-6; D unclear. This CDR3 is 13 amino acids long. Germline-derived CDR1 and CDR2 are LNHDA and SQIVND (reference sequence). V was trimmed by 4 bases and J by 8 bases, leaving 9 bases between them.